This is a list of T cell receptor beta chains from one sample in a study of T cell changes during pregnancy in multiple sclerosis. Clones were read by immunoSEQ multiplex PCR, and TCRdb kept only the in-frame ones, dropping some. The sample records tens of thousands of clones, about 93% being singletons. The sample in question was CD8+ T cells from peripheral blood mononuclear cells, obtained in the second trimester of pregnancy. These receptors were collected from a female donor with multiple sclerosis, enrolled in a pregnancy study. The CDR3 runs from the conserved cysteine through the conserved F or W. The D gene is left open where the match is weak. Rows give clone size only sometimes, using once, few, many, or a class for an expanded clone.

>once|.|TRBV27|TRBJ2-7
TGTGCCAGCAGGCTAACAGAAGCCTACGAGCAGTACTTC
CASRLTEAYEQYF
>.|.|TRBV4-3|TRBJ1-5
TGCGCCAGCAGCCAAGAGGCAGGGGCTCAGCCCCAGCATTTT
CASSQEAGAQPQHF
>.|TRBD1|TRBV6-5|TRBJ1-2
TGTGCCAGCAGTTACTCGACAGGGATTGGCTACACCTTC
CASSYSTGIGYTF
>.|.|TRBV7-9|TRBJ1-1
TGTGCCAGCAGCTCCGGACTTGACACTGAAGCTTTCTTT
CASSSGLDTEAFF
>once|.|TRBV28|TRBJ2-7
TGTGCCAGCAGCTCCACAGGGTACGAGCAGTACTTC
CASSSTGYEQYF
>.|TRBD1|TRBV7-9|TRBJ2-1
TGTGCCAGCAGCCCCCCCGGGACAGGGGGCGAGACAGGCAATGAGCAGTTCTTC
CASSPPGTGGETGNEQFF
>.|.|TRBV6-1|TRBJ2-3
TGTGCCAGCAGTGAAGCGGCTGGGGGGACAGATACGCAGTATTTT
CASSEAAGGTDTQYF
>.|TRBD2|TRBV27|TRBJ2-2
TGTGCCAGCAGTCCCGGCGGTAGCGGGAGAGGGACCGGGGAGCTGTTTTTT
CASSPGGSGRGTGELFF
>once|TRBD2|TRBV7-9|TRBJ2-5
TGTGCCAGCAGCACCATAGCGGGTGGAGAGACCCAGTACTTC
CASSTIAGGETQYF
>.|.|TRBV19|TRBJ2-7
TGTGCCAGTACCCCTGGGGCAGGGGCGGCGTACGAGCAGTACTTC
CASTPGAGAAYEQYF
>few|.|TRBV6-4|TRBJ2-3
TGTGCCAGCAGTGACCTCGGAGAGGGCCCGACAGATACGCAGTATTTT
CASSDLGEGPTDTQYF
>.|TRBD2|TRBV2|TRBJ2-1
TGTGCCAGCAGACCAACTAGCGGGATCTACAATGAGCAGTTCTTC
CASRPTSGIYNEQFF
>.|.|TRBV21-1|TRBJ2-7
TGTGCCAGCAGCATAAAAGCGGGGGGGACTAGCGGTTTCTACGAGCAGTACTTC
CASSIKAGGTSGFYEQYF
>.|.|TRBV4-3|TRBJ2-7
TGCGCCAGCAGCCAAGCTTCATTCCTAGGGACTGGGGAGCAGTACTTC
CASSQASFLGTGEQYF
>.|.|TRBV5-6|TRBJ1-4
TGTGCCAGCAGCTTTGGGGGGGGAAATGAAAAACTGTTTTTT
CASSFGGGNEKLFF
>once|TRBD1|TRBV7-8|TRBJ1-1
TGTGCCAGCAGCCTCCGACAGGGGGGTTACACTGAAGCTTTCTTT
CASSLRQGGYTEAFF
>.|.|TRBV25-1|TRBJ2-7
TGTGCCAGCAGTGATCCTGTTAGCTCCTACGAGCAGTACTTC
CASSDPVSSYEQYF
>.|.|TRBV28|TRBJ2-7
TGTGCCAGCAGTTCCCGGCGGGACAGCCCATCCTACGAGCAGTACTTC
CASSSRRDSPSYEQYF
>few|.|TRBV4-1|TRBJ1-2
TGCGCCAGCAGCCAAGGCGGGGGCGCAGGCTACACCTTC
CASSQGGGAGYTF
>.|TRBD2|TRBV5-5|TRBJ2-1
TGTGCCAGCAGCCTAGCGATGGCGGGAGCTTACAATGAGCAGTTCTTC
CASSLAMAGAYNEQFF
>.|TRBD2|TRBV14|TRBJ2-7
TGTGCCAGCAGCCACGGATTTAGCGGGAGCTTCTACGAGCAGTACTTC
CASSHGFSGSFYEQYF
>.|TRBD2|TRBV7-9|TRBJ2-5
TGTGCCAGCAGCTTCCTAGCGGGAGGCGTGGAGACCCAGTACTTC
CASSFLAGGVETQYF
>.|TRBD1|TRBV9|TRBJ2-7
TGTGCCAGCAGCGTAGGGGGACAGGCAACCTACGAGCAGTACTTC
CASSVGGQATYEQYF